The 26 T cell receptor beta chains listed next were all sequenced from one sample in a study of CD8+ T cells in alopecia areata. As the sequencing template, cDNA was produced by extracting RNA and reverse transcribing it. Clones were read by immunoSEQ multiplex PCR, and TCRdb kept only the in-frame ones, dropping some. The data contain about 200,000 clones, 55% to 75% of them singletons. Treatment defined: oral pan-JAK inhibitor, 5-10 mg twice daily. The sample consisted of CD4+ T cells sorted from blood, taken at week 24, from a patient treated with tofacitinib. The source is a human donor with alopecia areata.

The V call is TRBV2, the J call TRBJ2-5; 7 bases map to TRBD1. The CDR3 has 14 residues. Germline V CDR1 and CDR2: SNHLY, FYNNEI. Trimming cost V 3 bases and J 2 bases; bases outside gene matches: 3. Here the CDR3 reads CASSDRQGQETQYF. The CDR3 DNA reads TGTGCCAGCAGTGACCGACAGGGACAAGAGACCCAGTACTTC.

This chain connects TRBV29-1 to TRBJ1-1; D gene uncertain. This CDR3 spans 12 amino acids. CDR1 and CDR2 (germline): SQVTM, ANQGSEA. Trimming shortened V by 6 bases and J by 0 bases, and 8 bases separated the two germline ends. CDR3 bases: TGCAGCGTCGGCACACTGAACACTGAAGCTTTCTTT. Protein product: CSVGTLNTEAFF.

The rearrangement links TRBV30 to TRBJ2-1; no definite D call. The V gene lost 0 bases and the J gene lost 10 bases, with 10 bases spanning the gap. Germline values: CDR1 GTSNPN, CDR2 SVGIG (reference sequence). The CDR3 is made up of 12 amino acids. The CDR3 DNA reads TGTGCCTGGAGTGTGGAGATCCTCGAGCAGTTCTTC. It is translated as CAWSVEILEQFF.

The CDR3 nucleotides read TGCGCCAGCAGTCAATGGGGACAGACCCTATTCGCAGATACGCAGTATTTT. Residues: CASSQWGQTLFADTQYF. This sequence joins TRBV23-1 and TRBJ2-3; 7 bases fit TRBD1. TRBV23-1 is given ORF status, its function remaining uncertain. Unmatched junction bases numbered 11, after V lost 1 base and J lost 4 bases. The length of the CDR3 is 17 residues.

J is TRBJ2-7 and V is TRBV5-1; 12 bases align to TRBD2. Per the germline V gene, CDR1 is SGHRS and CDR2 is YFSETQ. J gave up 2 bases and V 0 bases, and 0 bases lay outside the gene matches. The CDR3 is made up of 15 amino acids. The CDR3 region has the DNA TGCGCCAGCAGCTTGGCTAGCGGGAGGGCCTACGAGCAGTACTTC. Amino acid sequence: CASSLASGRAYEQYF. The entire variable domain, with the rest obtained from reference TRBV5-1 and TRBJ2-7, is as follows: KAGVTQTPRYLIKTRGQQVTLSCSPISGHRSVSWYQQTPGQGLQFLFEYFSETQRNKGNFPGRFSGRQFSNSRSEMNVSTLELGDSALYLCASSLASGRAYEQYFGPGTRLTVT.

This chain uses TRBV7-2 with TRBJ1-2; no definite D call. The V gene lost 1 base and the J gene lost 10 bases, with 13 bases spanning the gap. This CDR3 has 13 amino acids. The germline V gene has CDR1 SGHTA and CDR2 FQGNSA. The CDR3 nucleotides read TGTGCCAGCAGCTTAGAAGCAGGCCGTCTCTACACCTTC. Its protein is CASSLEAGRLYTF. Combining the CDR3 with reference TRBV7-2 and TRBJ1-2 gives the whole variable domain GAGVSQSPSNKVTEKGKDVELRCDPISGHTALYWYRQSLGQGLEFLIYFQGNSAPDKSGLPSDRFSAERTGGSVSTLTIQRTQQEDSAVYLCASSLEAGRLYTFGSGTRLTVV.

V and J are TRBV27 and TRBJ1-2; no definite D call. The CDR3 contains 13 residues. Trimming removed 9 bases from V and 5 bases from J, with 16 bases in between. Germline assignment: CDR1 MNHEY and CDR2 SMNVEV (reference sequence). The CDR3 sequence is CASRPMWEYGYTF. As DNA, the CDR3 is TGTGCCAGTAGACCTATGTGGGAATATGGCTACACCTTC.

The V and J genes are TRBV5-1 and TRBJ1-5, with 9 nucleotides matching TRBD1. Germline V gives CDR1 SGHRS, CDR2 YFSETQ. Unmatched junction bases numbered 7, after V lost 5 bases and J lost 4 bases. The CDR3 is 15 residues long. CDR3 region: CASRAGTGFNQPQHF. CDR3 bases: TGCGCCAGCAGGGCCGGGACAGGGTTTAATCAGCCCCAGCATTTT.

This clone was observed a handful of times. V and J are TRBV7-9 and TRBJ2-7; 9 bases are a match to TRBD2. Germline lookup yields CDR1 SEHNR and CDR2 FQNEAQ (reference sequence). The CDR3 length is 16 residues. Losses at the gene ends were 2 bases for V and 5 bases for J; bases not matched to a gene: 10. The CDR3 loop is CASSLTSGGSFDEQYF. The CDR3 coding sequence is TGTGCCAGCAGCTTAACCAGCGGGGGGAGTTTCGACGAGCAGTACTTC.

Details on this clone: Other DNA sequences in this sample translate to the same CDR3. This sequence joins TRBV30 and TRBJ1-2; D might be TRBD1 (6 bases). Per the germline V gene, CDR1 is GTSNPN and CDR2 is SVGIG (reference sequence). The CDR3 has 13 residues. Trimming left V 2 bases short and J 2 bases short, with 9 bases between. This CDR3 reads CAWSRQGNYGYTF. CDR3 in DNA: TGTGCCTGGAGTCGGCAGGGGAACTATGGCTACACCTTC.

CDR3 nucleotides: TGCGCCAGCAGCTCTCCGGGGACAGATACGCAGTATTTT. It is translated as CASSSPGTDTQYF. The V call is TRBV5-1, the J call TRBJ2-3, with a possible D match to TRBD2 (5 bases). This CDR3 is built from 13 residues. V was clipped by 3 bases and J by 3 bases, with 8 bases between them. From germline, CDR1 is SGHRS and CDR2 YFSETQ.

The chain couples TRBV2 to TRBJ1-5; no clear D. The CDR3 has 15 amino acids. Germline CDR1 SNHLY, CDR2 FYNNEI. Trimming removed 4 bases at V and 5 bases at J, with 15 bases between. This CDR3 reads CASSGTVTEDQPQHF. In nucleotides, the CDR3 is TGTGCCAGCAGTGGTACGGTTACGGAAGATCAGCCCCAGCATTTT.

The chain carries TRBV6-6 and TRBJ2-3; 9 nucleotides line up with TRBD1. CDR1 and CDR2 (germline): MNHNY, SVGAGI (reference sequence). CDR3 size: 15 residues. J lost 2 bases, V lost 6 bases, and 6 bases had no gene match. This chain's CDR3 is CASSPGTGYTDTQYF. The CDR3, as DNA: TGTGCCAGCAGCCCCGGGACAGGGTACACAGATACGCAGTATTTT.

The gene calls are TRBV5-1 and TRBJ1-2; perhaps TRBD1 as D (6 bases). The CDR3 consists of 14 residues. V gave up 7 bases and J gave up 4 bases, with 17 bases separating them. Germline V gene data show CDR1 as SGHRS and CDR2 as YFSETQ. CDR3 amino acids: CASSGSGTSYGYTF. For the CDR3, the DNA is TGCGCCAGCTCTGGATCCGGGACATCCTATGGCTACACCTTC.

The genes are TRBV30 and TRBJ2-3, with TRBD2 matching over 8 bases. With 0 bases clipped from V and 5 bases from J, the junction kept 4 bases outside the gene matches. CDR1 GTSNPN and CDR2 SVGIG come from the germline V gene (reference sequence). The CDR3 is 14 residues long. The CDR3 nucleotides read TGTGCCTGGAGTGTACTGGCGGGAGGAGATACGCAGTATTTT. Translating gives CAWSVLAGGDTQYF.

This clone was counted a few times. The chain is built from TRBV7-9 and TRBJ2-2, with 10 bases identical to TRBD2. Per germline, CDR1 SEHNR and CDR2 FQNEAQ (reference sequence). CDR3 length: 18 amino acids. The V segment lost 5 bases and the J segment 2 bases; nucleotides outside the gene matches: 11. The CDR3 is CASSPRRLAGANTGELFF. The DNA for the CDR3 is TGTGCCAGCAGCCCACGTAGGCTAGCGGGAGCCAACACCGGGGAGCTGTTTTTT.

The J gene is TRBJ1-2, the V gene TRBV30; TRBD1 aligns across 7 bases. The V gene end was trimmed by 4 bases and the J gene end by 6 bases; junction bases not matched to a gene: 5. Per the germline V gene, CDR1 is GTSNPN and CDR2 is SVGIG (reference sequence). The CDR3 is made up of 12 amino acids. The CDR3 loop is CAWMDRLDGYTF. DNA for the CDR3: TGTGCCTGGATGGACAGGCTGGATGGCTACACCTTC.

The gene calls are TRBV7-2 and TRBJ2-1; 8 bases fit TRBD2. Trimming took 3 bases from V and 4 from J; bases not matched to a gene: 8. This CDR3 is built from 16 residues. Looked up from germline, CDR1 is SGHTA and CDR2 is FQGNSA. CDR3 in DNA: TGTGCCAGCAGCTTCGTCAGCGGGGGAAATTACAATGAGCAGTTCTTC. Translation gives CASSFVSGGNYNEQFF.

This chain joins TRBV5-6 and TRBJ2-1; TRBD1 matches at 7 bases. Germline V CDR1 and CDR2: SGHDT, YYEEEE. V was clipped by 4 bases and J by 10 bases; unmatched bases: 20. The CDR3 sequence is 17 residues long. This chain's CDR3 is CASSRGIRTGLFGEQFF. The CDR3 DNA reads as TGTGCCAGCAGCCGAGGTATCCGGACAGGTCTTTTTGGCGAGCAGTTCTTC.

The chain joins TRBV7-2 to TRBJ2-1; D is ambiguous. The V end was cut by 3 bases, the J end by 1 base, with 1 base between. The CDR3 totals 12 residues. Germline V lookup: CDR1 SGHTA, CDR2 FQGNSA. CDR3 nucleotides: TGTGCCAGCAGCTTGTCCTACAATGAGCAGTTCTTC. Protein sequence: CASSLSYNEQFF.

The J gene is TRBJ2-7, the V gene TRBV27; perhaps TRBD2 as D (6 bases). CDR1 MNHEY and CDR2 SMNVEV come from the germline V gene (reference sequence). The CDR3 sequence is 14 residues long. Trimming stripped 3 bases from V and 2 bases from J, with 11 bases between. The CDR3 reads CASSLVSGTYEQYF. The CDR3, as DNA: TGTGCCAGCAGTTTGGTTAGCGGAACCTACGAGCAGTACTTC.

This clone was seen only a few times. V usage is TRBV9 and J usage is TRBJ2-1, with 13 nucleotides matching TRBD2. The CDR3 is 15 residues long. Germline-derived CDR1 and CDR2 are SGDLS and YYNGEE. Trimming removed 3 bases from V and 6 bases from J; junction bases left unmatched: 3. CDR3 nucleotide sequence: TGTGCCAGCAGCGAGGGACTAGCGGGGCGCAATGAGCAGTTCTTC. Translation gives CASSEGLAGRNEQFF.

V is TRBV9 and J is TRBJ2-3; D unresolved. Germline CDR1 is SGDLS and CDR2 is YYNGEE. CDR3 length equals 12 residues. With 0 bases removed from V and 8 bases from J, the gap between germline ends came to 7 bases. As DNA, the CDR3 is TGTGCCAGCAGCGTAGATTTGGGTACGCAGTATTTT. Translated: CASSVDLGTQYF.

This clone was counted a few times. The chain links TRBV18 to TRBJ1-6, with TRBD1 identical over 11 bases. Germline-derived CDR1 and CDR2 are KGHSH and LQKENI. This CDR3 region has 17 residues. The J segment lost 1 base and the V segment lost 6 bases, leaving 5 bases of the junction unmatched. The chain's CDR3 is CASSHRDRGSYNSPLHF. In DNA form, the CDR3 reads TGTGCCAGCTCGCACCGGGACAGGGGGTCCTATAATTCACCCCTCCACTTT.

V is TRBV28 and J is TRBJ2-3; no reliable D call. V was trimmed by 5 bases and J by 0 bases, leaving 12 bases between them. CDR3 size: 15 residues. Per germline, CDR1 MDHEN and CDR2 SYDVKM. CDR3 DNA: TGTGCCAGCAGTAATTTTGGGATTAGCACAGATACGCAGTATTTT. Residues: CASSNFGISTDTQYF.

This chain joins TRBV9 and TRBJ2-7; 9 nucleotides agree with TRBD2. Trimming cost V 2 bases and J 5 bases; bases outside gene matches: 5. This CDR3 spans 14 amino acids. CDR1 is SGDLS, CDR2 YYNGEE, per germline. For the CDR3, the DNA is TGTGCCAGCAGCGTGGGACTAGCTTTCAACGAGCAGTACTTC. Translated, it gives CASSVGLAFNEQYF.